The 12 T cell receptor beta chains listed next were all sequenced from one sample in a study of blood T cell repertoires in COVID-19. Profiled with immunoSEQ multiplex PCR; TCRdb holds only in-frame clones, not every one. The table has approximately 300,000 clones, roughly 90% seen once. The sequenced sample was PBMCs or T cells enriched from blood (not recorded which). These receptors came from a young woman who had recovered from COVID-19.

J is TRBJ2-7 and V is TRBV7-9, with 11 bases matching TRBD2. The germline CDR1 and CDR2 sequences are SEHNR and FQNEAQ (reference sequence). CDR3 length: 18 residues. The ends lost 5 bases at V and 6 bases at J; junction bases unmatched: 18. CDR3 sequence (DNA): TGTGCCAGCAGCCAAGGACTAGCGGGCCCTTCACTGGGTTCCGAGCAGTACTTC. It is translated as CASSQGLAGPSLGSEQYF.

The V call is TRBV11-2, the J call TRBJ1-6, with D perhaps matching TRBD1 (5 bases). V dropped 3 bases and J dropped 7 bases, with 10 bases sitting between them. Germline V gene lookup returns CDR1 SGHAT and CDR2 FQNNGV. The CDR3 totals 14 residues. This CDR3 reads CASSLTDLNSPLHF. The CDR3 DNA is TGTGCCAGCAGCTTGACAGACCTCAATTCACCCCTCCACTTT.

The gene calls are TRBV5-1 and TRBJ2-7; perhaps TRBD2 as D (5 bases). The CDR3 has 13 residues. Germline V gene sequence: CDR1 SGHRS, CDR2 YFSETQ. Trimming removed 2 bases at V and 3 bases at J, with 9 bases between. The CDR3 spells CASSFGGGYEQYF. In nucleotides, the CDR3 is TGCGCCAGCAGCTTTGGAGGTGGCTACGAGCAGTACTTC.

This clone was picked up one time. J is TRBJ2-5 and V is TRBV11-2, with 10 bases fitting TRBD2. V was pared by 5 bases and J by 1 base, with 16 bases of the junction left unmatched. Per germline, CDR1 SGHAT and CDR2 FQNNGV. This CDR3 spans 19 amino acids. This chain's CDR3 is CASSVGRNIAGGPQETQYF. The CDR3 nucleotides read TGTGCCAGCAGCGTCGGCCGAAACATAGCGGGAGGCCCCCAAGAGACCCAGTACTTC.

The V and J genes are TRBV19 and TRBJ1-1, with TRBD1 identical over 7 bases. Losses at the gene ends were 5 bases for V and 5 bases for J; bases not matched to a gene: 5. The CDR3 consists of 13 residues. Germline loops: CDR1 LNHDA, CDR2 SQIVND (reference sequence). CDR3 sequence: CASSEDRRTEAFF. The DNA of the CDR3 is TGTGCCAGTAGTGAGGACAGGAGGACTGAAGCTTTCTTT.

The chain combines TRBV25-1 with TRBJ2-2; a weak D match, TRBD1 (6 bases). Trimming removed 9 bases from V and 2 bases from J, with 13 bases in between. CDR3 size: 14 residues. In germline, CDR1 is MGHDK, CDR2 SYGVNS. The CDR3 bases are TGTGCCAGTTCCAACAGGGAAAACACCGGGGAGCTGTTTTTT. Its translation: CASSNRENTGELFF.

This clone has just one count. The gene calls are TRBV7-2 and TRBJ2-5; TRBD2 agrees at 15 bases. The germline CDR1 and CDR2 sequences are SGHTA and FQGNSA. V lost 5 bases and J lost 7; bases outside the gene matches: 11. The CDR3 is made up of 17 amino acids. The CDR3 DNA sequence: TGTGCCAGCAGCGCGCCGGGACTAGCGGGGGGTCGGAGGACCCAGTACTTC. Amino acid sequence: CASSAPGLAGGRRTQYF. Together with reference TRBV7-2 and TRBJ2-5, the CDR3 gives the full variable domain: GAGVSQSPSNKVTEKGKDVELRCDPISGHTALYWYRQSLGQGLEFLIYFQGNSAPDKSGLPSDRFSAERTGGSVSTLTIQRTQQEDSAVYLCASSAPGLAGGRRTQYFGPGTRLLVL.

The V gene is TRBV7-2, the J gene TRBJ2-1, with a weak D call TRBD1 (6 bases). The V gene lost 4 bases and the J gene lost 10 bases, with 17 bases spanning the gap. The CDR3 extends over 14 amino acids. The germline V gene has CDR1 SGHTA and CDR2 FQGNSA. Here the CDR3 reads CASSSSNHRDEQFF. In DNA form, the CDR3 reads TGTGCCAGCAGCTCCTCAAACCACAGGGACGAGCAGTTCTTC.

The chain employs TRBV11-2 and TRBJ1-1; TRBD1 aligns across 11 bases. The CDR3 consists of 15 residues. Germline loops: CDR1 SGHAT, CDR2 FQNNGV. The J segment lost 8 bases and the V segment lost 5 bases, leaving 10 bases of the junction unmatched. For the CDR3, the DNA is TGTGCCAGCAGCCCGCGGACAGGGGGCAAGGGAGAAGCTTTCTTT. The encoded protein is CASSPRTGGKGEAFF.

The V and J genes are TRBV7-2 and TRBJ1-1; unclear D gene. Per germline, CDR1 SGHTA and CDR2 FQGNSA. The V end lost 5 bases, the J end lost 2 bases, and 9 bases lay between the germline ends. The CDR3 is made up of 13 amino acids. DNA of the CDR3: TGTGCCAGCAGCGGATACAGTAACACTGAAGCTTTCTTT. Translation: CASSGYSNTEAFF.

The rearrangement joins TRBV28 to TRBJ1-5; 8 nucleotides match TRBD1. The germline CDR1 and CDR2 sequences are MDHEN and SYDVKM. The CDR3 is 19 amino acids. Trimming removed 5 bases from V and 0 bases from J; junction bases left unmatched: 15. The CDR3 loop is CASSGIPGQVFYSNQPQHF. Written as DNA, the CDR3 is TGTGCCAGCAGTGGAATACCGGGACAGGTCTTCTATAGCAATCAGCCCCAGCATTTT.

V usage is TRBV4-3 and J usage is TRBJ1-1; a weak D match, TRBD1 (6 bases). V lost 4 bases, J lost 6 bases, and 15 bases lay in between. The V gene's germline CDR1 is LGHNA and CDR2 YSLEER. CDR3 length equals 14 residues. CDR3 sequence (DNA): TGCGCCAGCAGCCGCACACAGGGTACAGCTGAAGCTTTCTTT. Translated: CASSRTQGTAEAFF.